The 27 T cell receptor beta chains below all came from one sample that was sequenced in a study of blood T cell repertoires in COVID-19 (dated by TCRdb to between 2020 and 2021). Receptors were amplified or captured by the immunoSEQ multiplex PCR assay. What TCRdb holds here is the immuneACCESS table cut down to in-frame rearrangements. Part of the clones is not present; checked against another copy, under half of the missing clones reflect an unresolved V gene, and the others are unexplained. Counted in this sample were about 50,000 clones; approximately 80% of them appeared once. The ten top clones hold less than 10% of the sample. The sample taken for sequencing was peripheral blood. The receptors were sampled from a human donor in a cohort sampled during active COVID-19.

The V call is TRBV30, the J call TRBJ2-1; weak D call: TRBD2 (5 bases). V gave up 7 bases and J gave up 0 bases, with 10 bases separating them. CDR3 length: 13 residues. Germline values: CDR1 GTSNPN, CDR2 SVGIG (reference sequence). The CDR3 sequence: CAYSGSSYNEQFF. The CDR3 DNA reads as TGTGCCTACAGCGGTAGCTCCTACAATGAGCAGTTCTTC.

The genes are TRBV28 and TRBJ2-1, with a tentative D call TRBD1 (7 bases). V shed 4 bases and J shed 0 bases, with 22 bases lying between them. This CDR3 has 19 residues. Looked up from germline, CDR1 is MDHEN and CDR2 is SYDVKM. The CDR3 reads CASSSPRGVARSSYNEQFF. In DNA form, the CDR3 reads TGTGCCAGCAGTTCACCCAGGGGGGTAGCGCGGAGCTCCTACAATGAGCAGTTCTTC. The full variable domain, rest sourced from reference TRBV28 and TRBJ2-1, is DVKVTQSSRYLVKRTGEKVFLECVQDMDHENMFWYRQDPGLGLRLIYFSYDVKMKEKGDIPEGYSVSREKKERFSLILESASTNQTSMYLCASSSPRGVARSSYNEQFFGPGTRLTVL.

The chain links TRBV27 to TRBJ2-2; possibly TRBD1 for D (5 bases). This CDR3 spans 13 amino acids. The germline CDR1 and CDR2 sequences are MNHEY and SMNVEV (reference sequence). Deletions cut 0 bases from V and 6 bases from J, with 5 bases between. Here the CDR3 DNA reads TGTGCCAGCAGTTTATCAGGGGCCGGGGAGCTGTTTTTT. Translating gives CASSLSGAGELFF.

This clone was detected a few times. The V call is TRBV5-5, the J call TRBJ1-2; D possibly corresponds to TRBD1 (6 bases). Germline-derived CDR1 and CDR2 are SGHKS and YYEKEE (reference sequence). This CDR3 region has 14 residues. V was shortened by 4 bases and J by 2 bases, with 12 bases between the two germline ends. This CDR3 reads CASSGGQWNYGYTF. CDR3 in DNA: TGTGCCAGCAGCGGCGGACAGTGGAACTATGGCTACACCTTC.

The rearrangement uses TRBV5-1 and TRBJ1-5; 9 nucleotides match TRBD1. Germline V lookup: CDR1 SGHRS, CDR2 YFSETQ. V was clipped by 4 bases and J by 0 bases; unmatched bases: 2. CDR3 length: 15 residues. Written as DNA, the CDR3 is TGCGCCAGCAGCGAGACAGGGGGTAGCAATCAGCCCCAGCATTTT. Its translation: CASSETGGSNQPQHF.

This clone was detected only a few times. V is TRBV2 and J is TRBJ1-3; TRBD1 aligns across 7 bases. Losses at the gene ends were 2 bases for V and 4 bases for J; bases not matched to a gene: 8. Germline CDR1 reads SNHLY; CDR2 reads FYNNEI. The CDR3 has 16 residues. The CDR3 reads CASSESPTGLGNTIYF. The CDR3 nucleotides are TGTGCCAGCAGTGAAAGCCCGACAGGGTTAGGAAACACCATATATTTT.

This clone was counted once. This chain joins TRBV7-9 and TRBJ2-6; the match to TRBD1 covers 7 bases. Looked up from germline, CDR1 is SEHNR and CDR2 is FQNEAQ (reference sequence). CDR3 length: 19 amino acids. With 5 bases clipped from V and 4 bases from J, the junction kept 17 bases outside the gene matches. In DNA form, the CDR3 reads TGTGCCAGCAGCCTGGGACAGCTCTTTTTAGAAGCGGGGGCCAACGTCCTGACTTTC. This sequence encodes CASSLGQLFLEAGANVLTF.

V and J are TRBV6-5 and TRBJ1-2; 7 positions match TRBD1. The CDR3 consists of 14 residues. From germline, CDR1 is MNHEY and CDR2 SVGAGI. The junction had 9 bases not matched to a gene; V was cut back by 8 bases and J by 3 bases. CDR3 DNA sequence: TGTGCCAGCGGGCCTTCCACAGGGGACTATGGCTACACCTTC. Encoded protein: CASGPSTGDYGYTF.

This chain uses TRBV5-5 with TRBJ1-2; 8 bases are a match to TRBD1. The ends lost 5 bases at V and 8 bases at J; junction bases unmatched: 11. This CDR3 has 14 amino acids. Germline V gives CDR1 SGHKS, CDR2 YYEKEE (reference sequence). The CDR3 DNA is TGTGCCAGCAGAAGCCCCGGACAGGGTGCCGGCTACACCTTC. Amino acid sequence: CASRSPGQGAGYTF.

This chain joins TRBV11-3 and TRBJ1-1; D is perhaps TRBD1 (5 bases). V was trimmed by 5 bases and J by 4 bases, leaving 17 bases between them. Germline loops: CDR1 SGHNT, CDR2 YENEEA. This CDR3 has 15 residues. CDR3 bases: TGTGCCAGCAGCGGTCAGGGAAATCTGGTCACTGAAGCTTTCTTT. Translated: CASSGQGNLVTEAFF.

The chain recombines TRBV24-1 with TRBJ2-3, with D possibly matching TRBD2 (5 bases). V was shortened by 4 bases and J by 7 bases, with 14 bases between the two germline ends. Germline V gene sequence: CDR1 KGHDR, CDR2 SFDVKD. CDR3 length equals 14 residues. The CDR3 reads CATSDPGSVYTQYF. CDR3 DNA sequence: TGTGCCACCAGTGACCCGGGGTCGGTATATACGCAGTATTTT.

This chain joins TRBV11-3 and TRBJ2-5; 8 nucleotides agree with TRBD1. The CDR3 has 16 residues. V shed 2 bases and J 1 base; nucleotides not matched to a gene: 6. Per germline, CDR1 SGHNT and CDR2 YENEEA. The chain's CDR3 is CASSLMGTGLQETQYF. The DNA for the CDR3 is TGTGCCAGCAGCTTAATGGGGACAGGACTCCAAGAGACCCAGTACTTC.

V gene TRBV14 combines with J gene TRBJ2-3; 8 nucleotides align to TRBD2. The germline V gene encodes CDR1 SGHDN and CDR2 FVKESK. V lost 4 bases, J lost 0 bases, and 6 bases stayed unmatched. The CDR3 has 16 residues. DNA of the CDR3: TGTGCCAGCAGCCCTCTAGCGGGTTTAAGCACAGATACGCAGTATTTT. It translates to CASSPLAGLSTDTQYF.

The J gene is TRBJ1-4, the V gene TRBV28; possible D gene TRBD1, 6 bases. This CDR3 comprises 15 residues. Looked up from germline, CDR1 is MDHEN and CDR2 is SYDVKM. Trimming took off 4 bases at V and 4 bases at J, with 13 bases between the two ends. The CDR3: CASSYAGAGNEKLFF. The CDR3 DNA sequence: TGTGCCAGCAGTTATGCGGGGGCAGGTAATGAAAAACTGTTTTTT.

The chain is built from TRBV7-2 and TRBJ2-2; possibly TRBD1 for D (6 bases). The CDR3 runs 14 residues. Trimming cost V 5 bases and J 6 bases, with 13 bases left between them. Germline V gene lookup returns CDR1 SGHTA and CDR2 FQGNSA. This CDR3 reads CASSPNRAAGELFF. CDR3 sequence (DNA): TGTGCCAGCAGCCCAAACAGGGCAGCCGGGGAGCTGTTTTTT.

The V and J genes are TRBV3-1 (or the pseudogene TRBV3-2) and TRBJ2-7, with TRBD2 matching over 13 bases. V trimming: 4 bases; J trimming: 6 bases; junction bases outside the gene matches: 9. The CDR3 runs to 16 residues. Per germline, CDR1 LGHDT and CDR2 YNNKEL (reference sequence). Here the CDR3 reads CASSPPGLAGAPEQYF. In nucleotides, the CDR3 is TGTGCCAGCAGCCCTCCTGGACTAGCGGGAGCCCCCGAGCAGTACTTC.

The V gene is TRBV6-6, the J gene TRBJ2-7; the D gene is possibly TRBD2 (6 bases). V lost 6 bases and J 1 base, leaving 7 bases between the germline ends. The germline CDR1 and CDR2 sequences are MNHNY and SVGAGI (reference sequence). The CDR3 is 12 amino acids. The CDR3 sequence is CASRRESYEQYF. The CDR3 DNA is TGTGCCAGCAGGCGGGAATCCTACGAGCAGTACTTC.

The chain employs TRBV30 and TRBJ1-4; D is uncertain. The CDR3 has 12 residues. V shed 1 base and J shed 4 bases, with 4 bases lying between them. Germline CDR1 and CDR2: GTSNPN and SVGIG (reference sequence). The CDR3 nucleotides are TGTGCCTGGAGTGAATATAATGAAAAACTGTTTTTT. This codes for CAWSEYNEKLFF. The variable domain in full, with the rest retrieved from reference TRBV30 and TRBJ1-4, is SQTIHQWPATLVQPVGSPLSLECTVEGTSNPNLYWYRQAAGRGLQLLFYSVGIGQISSEVPQNLSASRPQDRQFILSSKKLLLSDSGFYLCAWSEYNEKLFFGSGTQLSVL.

This clone was counted only a few times. The rearrangement links TRBV4-3 to TRBJ2-5; 12 bases align to TRBD2. The CDR3 spans 16 residues. Germline loops: CDR1 LGHNA, CDR2 YSLEER. V lost 1 base to trimming and J lost 5 bases; unmatched junction nucleotides: 5. In nucleotides, the CDR3 is TGCGCCAGCAGCCAAGGACTAGCGGGAGTTGAGGAGACCCAGTACTTC. This gives the protein CASSQGLAGVEETQYF.

The CDR3 DNA reads TGTGCCAGTACCGTGGGACAGGAGACCTACAATGAGCAGTTCTTC. This sequence encodes CASTVGQETYNEQFF. The rearrangement joins TRBV19 to TRBJ2-1; 8 bases align to TRBD1. From germline, CDR1 is LNHDA and CDR2 SQIVND (reference sequence). The CDR3 loop spans 15 amino acids. V was clipped by 7 bases and J by 2 bases; unmatched bases: 7.

The chain recombines TRBV5-1 with TRBJ1-5, with a weak D call TRBD1 (6 bases). V was trimmed by 0 bases and J by 3 bases, leaving 7 bases between them. Germline assignment: CDR1 SGHRS and CDR2 YFSETQ. CDR3 length: 14 amino acids. The CDR3 is CASSLDRDNQPQHF. The CDR3 DNA is TGCGCCAGCAGCTTGGACAGGGACAATCAGCCCCAGCATTTT.

This clone has a single count. This sequence joins TRBV29-1 and TRBJ2-1; D may be TRBD1 (5 bases). The CDR3 length is 14 residues. Deletions cut 4 bases from V and 0 bases from J, with 10 bases between. Germline CDR1 and CDR2: SQVTM and ANQGSEA. The CDR3 region has the DNA TGCAGCGTTGGAGACAGTCCCTCCTACAATGAGCAGTTCTTC. Translated, it gives CSVGDSPSYNEQFF.

The CDR3 nucleotides are TGTGCCAGCAGAACTAGCGTCTCCTACAATGAGCAGTTCTTC. Protein: CASRTSVSYNEQFF. The chain couples TRBV2 to TRBJ2-1; 7 bases align to TRBD2. Germline lookup yields CDR1 SNHLY and CDR2 FYNNEI. Trimming took 6 bases from V and 0 from J; bases not matched to a gene: 2. The CDR3 length is 14 residues.

The chain couples TRBV29-1 to TRBJ1-2; TRBD1 might be the D (6 bases). Germline lookup yields CDR1 SQVTM and CDR2 ANQGSEA. The CDR3 contains 12 residues. Deletions cut 3 bases from V and 4 bases from J, with 9 bases between. The CDR3 DNA follows: TGCAGCGTTGATGACAGGTTCTATGGCTACACCTTC. Translated, it gives CSVDDRFYGYTF. Full variable domain (missing parts from reference TRBV29-1 and TRBJ1-2): SAVISQKPSRDICQRGTSLTIQCQVDSQVTMMFWYRQQPGQSLTLIATANQGSEATYESGFVIDKFPISRPNLTFSTLTVSNMSPEDSSIYLCSVDDRFYGYTFGSGTRLTVV.

The chain recombines TRBV3-1 (or the pseudogene TRBV3-2) with TRBJ2-1, with 10 nucleotides matching TRBD1. Germline-derived CDR1 and CDR2 are LGHDT and YNNKEL (reference sequence). V was clipped by 4 bases and J by 6 bases; unmatched bases: 6. The CDR3 sequence is 15 residues long. CDR3: CASSPRDRGFNEQFF. CDR3 nucleotide sequence: TGTGCCAGCAGCCCCCGGGACAGGGGATTCAATGAGCAGTTCTTC.

The rearrangement links TRBV7-9 to TRBJ2-1; tentatively, D is TRBD2 (5 bases). V lost 3 bases to trimming and J lost 0 bases, with 12 bases between them. The CDR3 runs to 16 residues. Per the germline V gene, CDR1 is SEHNR and CDR2 is FQNEAQ (reference sequence). The CDR3 DNA reads as TGTGCCAGCAGCTTTAGTGGGAGACCCTCCTACAATGAGCAGTTCTTC. As protein: CASSFSGRPSYNEQFF.

V usage is TRBV14 and J usage is TRBJ2-2; a possible D gene is TRBD2 (5 bases). Looked up from germline, CDR1 is SGHDN and CDR2 is FVKESK. The CDR3 extends over 17 amino acids. Trimming removed 1 base at V and 3 bases at J, with 15 bases between. The CDR3 here is CASSQVRASMDTGELFF. In DNA, the CDR3 is TGTGCCAGCAGCCAAGTTCGGGCTAGCATGGACACCGGGGAGCTGTTTTTT.